Below, 22 T cell receptor beta chains from the same sample are listed, as sequenced in a study of CD8+ T cells in alopecia areata. Described treatment: oral pan-JAK inhibitor, 5-10 mg twice daily. RNA, once extracted, was reverse transcribed into cDNA for use as the sequencing template. Only in-frame clones appear in the TCRdb table, and some are missing; sequencing was by immunoSEQ multiplex PCR. The data show around 70,000 clones, roughly 30% seen once. Sequences were derived from CD8+ T cells sorted from blood, sampled at week 4, from a patient treated with tofacitinib. The receptors come from a human donor with alopecia areata.

This chain links TRBV29-1 with TRBJ2-5; D possibly corresponds to TRBD1 (6 bases). Germline values: CDR1 SQVTM, CDR2 ANQGSEA. V was clipped by 3 bases and J by 2 bases, with 16 bases between them. CDR3 length: 15 amino acids. The DNA of the CDR3 is TGCAGCGTTGAGGGGGCCTACCTCCTTCAAGAGACCCAGTACTTC. This translates into CSVEGAYLLQETQYF.

This clone was recorded a few times. The chain joins TRBV14 to TRBJ2-2; D is uncertain. The CDR3 has 14 amino acids. Germline V gene data show CDR1 as SGHDN and CDR2 as FVKESK. Trimming removed 10 bases at V and 3 bases at J, with 15 bases between. Here the CDR3 DNA reads TGTGCCATCGACTCTGGGATATACACCGGGGAGCTGTTTTTT. Translation: CAIDSGIYTGELFF.

The chain is built from TRBV14 and TRBJ2-7; D unresolved. CDR3 length: 13 residues. The germline V gene has CDR1 SGHDN and CDR2 FVKESK. The V end lost 4 bases, the J end lost 2 bases, and 9 bases lay between the germline ends. The CDR3 here is CASSLGTTYEQYF. The CDR3 nucleotides are TGTGCCAGCAGCCTCGGCACGACCTACGAGCAGTACTTC.

V and J are TRBV7-2 and TRBJ2-7, with D unclear. Germline CDR1 reads SGHTA; CDR2 reads FQGNSA. The CDR3 contains 13 residues. V lost 4 bases and J lost 3, with 10 bases in between. The CDR3 here is CASSSKHYYEQYF. The CDR3 DNA sequence: TGTGCCAGCAGCTCTAAACACTACTACGAGCAGTACTTC.

The rearrangement joins TRBV29-1 to TRBJ2-7; a weak D match, TRBD1 (5 bases). The CDR3 is 14 residues long. Looked up from germline, CDR1 is SQVTM and CDR2 is ANQGSEA. V shed 0 bases and J shed 3 bases, with 12 bases lying between them. Here the CDR3 reads CSVEERVRGYEQYF. The CDR3 nucleotides read TGCAGCGTTGAAGAACGAGTAAGGGGCTACGAGCAGTACTTC.

V gene TRBV11-2 combines with J gene TRBJ2-1; D call uncertain. This CDR3 has 13 residues. The V and J ends lost 5 bases and 10 bases respectively, with 15 bases between them. From germline, CDR1 is SGHAT and CDR2 FQNNGV. The CDR3 reads CASSPSPLTEQFF. The DNA for the CDR3 is TGTGCCAGCAGCCCGTCCCCACTTACGGAGCAGTTCTTC.

CDR3 loop: CSVSGTSGRAGYNEQFF. The CDR3 region has the DNA TGCAGCGTCTCCGGGACTAGCGGGAGGGCCGGCTACAATGAGCAGTTCTTC. V is TRBV29-1 and J is TRBJ2-1, with 16 bases matching TRBD2. The CDR3 is 17 residues long. CDR1 is SQVTM and CDR2 is ANQGSEA in the germline V gene. With V trimmed by 6 bases and J by 3 bases, 8 bases remained unmatched.

This rearrangement joins TRBV6-4 to TRBJ1-5; D uncertain. The CDR3 is 15 residues long. Germline CDR1 reads MRHNA; CDR2 reads SNTAGT. Between the trimmed V and J ends, which lost 3 bases and 7 bases, there was a span of 16 bases. The CDR3 DNA sequence: TGTGCCAGCAGTGAGGACGGGGAGAGCGGACAGCCCCAGCATTTT. Translation gives CASSEDGESGQPQHF.

This clone was counted a few times. V usage is TRBV29-1 and J usage is TRBJ1-1; D might be TRBD1 (5 bases). The length of the CDR3 is 11 residues. Trimming stripped 7 bases from V and 4 bases from J, with 10 bases between. In germline, CDR1 is SQVTM, CDR2 ANQGSEA. CDR3 nucleotide sequence: TGCAGCGGGGGGTCGGGCACTGAAGCTTTCTTT. Protein: CSGGSGTEAFF.

In this sample, this clone turned up once. The chain couples TRBV29-1 to TRBJ2-5; D is perhaps TRBD1 (6 bases). The V gene's germline CDR1 is SQVTM and CDR2 ANQGSEA. CDR3 length equals 15 residues. Trimming cost V 5 bases and J 0 bases, with 16 bases left between them. The CDR3 DNA is TGCAGCGTTACAAACATCGGACAGTACCAAGAGACCCAGTACTTC. Residues: CSVTNIGQYQETQYF.

The rearrangement joins TRBV25-1 to TRBJ2-1; D call uncertain. Germline V lookup: CDR1 MGHDK, CDR2 SYGVNS. Trimming took off 6 bases at V and 9 bases at J, with 9 bases between the two ends. This CDR3 spans 11 amino acids. The CDR3 loop is CASSSMSEQFF. CDR3 in DNA: TGTGCCAGCAGCTCAATGAGTGAGCAGTTCTTC.

This chain connects TRBV29-1 to TRBJ2-7; 8 nucleotides agree with TRBD1. V lost 7 bases, J lost 3 bases, and 8 bases stayed unmatched. Germline-derived CDR1 and CDR2 are SQVTM and ANQGSEA. The CDR3 runs 13 residues. The CDR3 DNA follows: TGCAGCGCAGCAGTTGGGACAGGCTACGAGCAGTACTTC. It yields the protein CSAAVGTGYEQYF.

The chain combines TRBV25-1 with TRBJ2-7; D not resolved. The germline gives CDR1 MGHDK, CDR2 SYGVNS. The CDR3 has 12 amino acids. V was trimmed by 5 bases and J by 7 bases, leaving 12 bases between them. The CDR3 bases are TGTGCCAGCAGTTTCACGACCTGGGAGCAGTACTTC. As protein: CASSFTTWEQYF.

This clone was detected once. CDR3 sequence reads: CASSLSASGYSYEQYF. The CDR3 nucleotides read TGTGCCAGCAGTTTATCGGCTAGCGGTTACTCCTACGAGCAGTACTTC. This chain joins TRBV27 and TRBJ2-5, with 7 bases that match TRBD2. The DNA end favors TRBJ2-7, so the J call may be wrong. The CDR3 totals 16 residues. Germline loops: CDR1 MNHEY, CDR2 SMNVEV (reference sequence).

The CDR3 spells CASSTAGTNTGELFF. Here the CDR3 DNA reads TGTGCCAGCAGCACTGCAGGAACTAACACCGGGGAGCTGTTTTTT. The chain has TRBV13 and TRBJ2-2; D unclear. Per germline, CDR1 PRHDT and CDR2 FYEKMQ (reference sequence). Trimming removed 5 bases at V and 2 bases at J, with 12 bases between. This CDR3 spans 15 amino acids.

In regard to this clone: Other nucleotide sequences from this sample produce the same CDR3. J is TRBJ2-1 and V is TRBV29-1; TRBD1 is a possible D gene (5 bases). Germline CDR1 is SQVTM and CDR2 is ANQGSEA. Between the trimmed V and J ends, which lost 4 bases and 7 bases, there was a span of 5 bases. The CDR3 loop spans 10 amino acids. CDR3: CSVAGNEQFF. The CDR3 coding sequence is TGCAGCGTTGCAGGGAATGAGCAGTTCTTC.

In its sample, this clone was seen a few times. CDR3: CASRSAGGTGANVLTF. The DNA of the CDR3 is TGCGCCAGCAGATCCGCGGGGGGAACTGGGGCCAACGTCCTGACTTTC. The chain carries TRBV5-1 and TRBJ2-6; 8 bases line up with TRBD2. Germline V gives CDR1 SGHRS, CDR2 YFSETQ. The CDR3 is made up of 16 amino acids. With V trimmed by 5 bases and J by 2 bases, 6 bases remained unmatched.

The DNA of the CDR3 is TGTGCCAGTAGTTTGGGACGGCCTAACGGCTACACCTTC. As protein: CASSLGRPNGYTF. The chain joins TRBV19 to TRBJ1-2; TRBD1 might be the D (5 bases). CDR1 and CDR2 from the germline V gene are LNHDA and SQIVND (reference sequence). Trimming took off 5 bases at V and 8 bases at J, with 15 bases between the two ends. The CDR3 sequence is 13 residues long.

The V call is TRBV15, the J call TRBJ1-1, with D unclear. This CDR3 contains 12 residues. V was trimmed by 5 bases and J by 3 bases, leaving 7 bases between them. Germline lookup yields CDR1 LNHNV and CDR2 YYDKDF (reference sequence). The CDR3 reads CATSARDTEAFF. CDR3 nucleotide sequence: TGTGCCACCAGCGCCCGCGACACTGAAGCTTTCTTT.

This clone was observed a few times. The chain carries TRBV5-1 and TRBJ2-7; 13 nucleotides agree with TRBD2. The J segment lost 6 bases and the V segment lost 4 bases, leaving 4 bases of the junction unmatched. This CDR3 comprises 14 residues. The germline V gene encodes CDR1 SGHRS and CDR2 YFSETQ. CDR3 sequence: CASSPGLAGPEQYF. The CDR3 region has the DNA TGCGCCAGCAGCCCGGGACTAGCGGGACCCGAGCAGTACTTC.

This chain uses TRBV29-1 with TRBJ2-2, with D possibly matching TRBD2 (5 bases). Germline V CDR1 and CDR2: SQVTM, ANQGSEA. V dropped 4 bases and J dropped 4 bases, with 10 bases sitting between them. This CDR3 region has 13 residues. The CDR3 spells CSVVEGSTGELFF. The CDR3 DNA is TGCAGCGTTGTCGAGGGTTCCACCGGGGAGCTGTTTTTT.

The chain is built from TRBV29-1 and TRBJ2-7, with D tentatively TRBD1 or TRBD2 (5 bases each). Looked up from germline, CDR1 is SQVTM and CDR2 is ANQGSEA. Trimming cost V 1 base and J 0 bases, with 7 bases left between them. This CDR3 region has 13 residues. CDR3 bases: TGCAGCGTTGAAGGGGGGACCTCCTACGAGCAGTACTTC. It specifies CSVEGGTSYEQYF.